The rows below give T cell receptor beta chains drawn from one sample of a study of brain T cells in children with intractable seizures. The table came from immunoSEQ multiplex PCR; TCRdb's copy has only in-frame clones and leaves some out. The data hold around 80,000 clones, with approximately 89% observed a single time. The source material was peripheral blood, sampled at surgery. The receptor source for this set is a girl aged 2 to 9 with Rasmussen encephalitis and intractable seizures. Each CDR3 is given with its conserved first and last residue. Each record gives: CDR3 DNA, CDR3 protein, D gene, clone size, V gene, J gene. The D gene is left open where the match is weak. The size of a clone is reported for some rows only, either as once, few or many, or as a class for expanded clones.

cdr3_nt: TGTGCCAGCAGCCAACTGGTGGTGGAGACCCAGTACTTC
cdr3_aa: CASSQLVVETQYF
d_call: NA
clone_size: NA
v_call: TRBV3-1/TRBV3-2
j_call: TRBJ2-5

cdr3_nt: TGCGCCAGCCGGGACGGACATTATAATTCACCCCTCCACTTT
cdr3_aa: CASRDGHYNSPLHF
d_call: NA
clone_size: NA
v_call: TRBV5-1
j_call: TRBJ1-6

cdr3_nt: TGTGCCAGCAGTGAAGTACGTGCCACAGATACGCAGTATTTT
cdr3_aa: CASSEVRATDTQYF
d_call: NA
clone_size: NA
v_call: TRBV6-1
j_call: TRBJ2-3

cdr3_nt: TGCGCCAGCAGCTGGGGGTTTCAACTAGCGGGAACAGAGACCCAGTACTTC
cdr3_aa: CASSWGFQLAGTETQYF
d_call: TRBD2
clone_size: NA
v_call: TRBV4-1
j_call: TRBJ2-5

cdr3_nt: TGTGCCAGCAGTTACTTCCCAGGGGGAGGCAATCAGCCCCAGCATTTT
cdr3_aa: CASSYFPGGGNQPQHF
d_call: TRBD1
clone_size: NA
v_call: TRBV6-6
j_call: TRBJ1-5

cdr3_nt: TGTGCCAGCAGCCTAGTTACCGGGGACACTGAAGCTTTCTTT
cdr3_aa: CASSLVTGDTEAFF
d_call: NA
clone_size: NA
v_call: TRBV7-9
j_call: TRBJ1-1

cdr3_nt: TGTGCCACCAGTGATCGAAAACAGGGGGCATATAGGGATGAGCAGTTCTTC
cdr3_aa: CATSDRKQGAYRDEQFF
d_call: TRBD1
clone_size: NA
v_call: TRBV24-1
j_call: TRBJ2-1

cdr3_nt: TGTGCCAGCCGCAGGCCAGGGAGTGCACCGAAAAACATTCAGTACTTC
cdr3_aa: CASRRPGSAPKNIQYF
d_call: NA
clone_size: NA
v_call: TRBV28
j_call: TRBJ2-4

cdr3_nt: TGCGCCAGCAGCCAAGGGGCCCTGAACACTGAAGCTTTCTTT
cdr3_aa: CASSQGALNTEAFF
d_call: NA
clone_size: NA
v_call: TRBV4-1
j_call: TRBJ1-1

cdr3_nt: TGCGCCAGCAGCTTGGTTGGAGAGACCCAGTACTTC
cdr3_aa: CASSLVGETQYF
d_call: NA
clone_size: NA
v_call: TRBV5-1
j_call: TRBJ2-5

cdr3_nt: TGTGCCAGCAGCTTAAGGCAGAGCTCTGGAAACACCATATATTTT
cdr3_aa: CASSLRQSSGNTIYF
d_call: NA
clone_size: few
v_call: TRBV7-2
j_call: TRBJ1-3

cdr3_nt: TGTGCCAGCAGTTACTCGGGAGCCGAGACCCAGTACTTC
cdr3_aa: CASSYSGAETQYF
d_call: NA
clone_size: NA
v_call: TRBV6-6
j_call: TRBJ2-5

cdr3_nt: TGTGCCAGCAGTCTCCAGACGGGCGTCACAGATACGCAGTATTTT
cdr3_aa: CASSLQTGVTDTQYF
d_call: NA
clone_size: NA
v_call: TRBV6-5
j_call: TRBJ2-3

cdr3_nt: TGTGCCAGCACAACTAATACGCAGTATTTT
cdr3_aa: CASTTNTQYF
d_call: NA
clone_size: NA
v_call: TRBV7-9
j_call: TRBJ2-3

cdr3_nt: TGTGCCAGCAGCCCTAGGGTGGTCCGGAGCTATGGCTACACCTTC
cdr3_aa: CASSPRVVRSYGYTF
d_call: NA
clone_size: NA
v_call: TRBV5-8
j_call: TRBJ1-2

cdr3_nt: TGTGCCAGCAGCACCGACGGGCATGAAGCTTTCTTT
cdr3_aa: CASSTDGHEAFF
d_call: NA
clone_size: NA
v_call: TRBV7-9
j_call: TRBJ1-1

cdr3_nt: TGTGCCAGCTCACCTCAAACCTTAGCGGGGCATGAGCAGTTCTTC
cdr3_aa: CASSPQTLAGHEQFF
d_call: TRBD2
clone_size: NA
v_call: TRBV18
j_call: TRBJ2-1

cdr3_nt: TGTGCCAGTAGTATCCCCCGGGGGAGCTACAATGAGCAGTTCTTC
cdr3_aa: CASSIPRGSYNEQFF
d_call: NA
clone_size: once
v_call: TRBV19
j_call: TRBJ2-1

cdr3_nt: TGCAGCGTTCGGCAGGGAGGAACTGAAGCTTTCTTT
cdr3_aa: CSVRQGGTEAFF
d_call: NA
clone_size: NA
v_call: TRBV29-1
j_call: TRBJ1-1

cdr3_nt: TGCGCCAGCCGCCCAGTGGACAGGGGGACTTCACCCCTCCACTTT
cdr3_aa: CASRPVDRGTSPLHF
d_call: TRBD1
clone_size: NA
v_call: TRBV5-1
j_call: TRBJ1-6

cdr3_nt: TGTGCCAGCTCACTAGGGACAGGGGTCGAGCGAAATGGCTACACCTTC
cdr3_aa: CASSLGTGVERNGYTF
d_call: TRBD1
clone_size: NA
v_call: TRBV18
j_call: TRBJ1-2

cdr3_nt: TGTGCCGCGGAGGGCGGTCATTTCCCAAGCTCCTATAATTCACCCCTCCACTTT
cdr3_aa: CAAEGGHFPSSYNSPLHF
d_call: NA
clone_size: NA
v_call: TRBV15
j_call: TRBJ1-6

cdr3_nt: TGTGCCAGCAGTTTAATTGACCCGGGCTACGAGCAGTACTTC
cdr3_aa: CASSLIDPGYEQYF
d_call: NA
clone_size: NA
v_call: TRBV27
j_call: TRBJ2-7

cdr3_nt: TGTGCCAGCAGCTTGGCCGGGAGTACTAACTATGGCTACACCTTC
cdr3_aa: CASSLAGSTNYGYTF
d_call: NA
clone_size: NA
v_call: TRBV5-5
j_call: TRBJ1-2

cdr3_nt: TGTGCCAGCTCTCGGGGGGGGAGCAATCAGCCCCAGCATTTT
cdr3_aa: CASSRGGSNQPQHF
d_call: NA
clone_size: NA
v_call: TRBV5-4
j_call: TRBJ1-5

cdr3_nt: TGTGCCAGCAGTGTCCAAACAGGGGACGAAGCTTTCTTT
cdr3_aa: CASSVQTGDEAFF
d_call: TRBD1
clone_size: NA
v_call: TRBV6-4
j_call: TRBJ1-1

cdr3_nt: TGCGCCAGCACCCTGGGCCTAGCCGCTAGTAATGAGCAGTTCTTC
cdr3_aa: CASTLGLAASNEQFF
d_call: NA
clone_size: NA
v_call: TRBV4-1
j_call: TRBJ2-1

cdr3_nt: TGCAGCGTGGATACTCCGACAGCCGAAGCTTTCTTT
cdr3_aa: CSVDTPTAEAFF
d_call: NA
clone_size: NA
v_call: TRBV29-1
j_call: TRBJ1-1

cdr3_nt: TGTGCCAGCAGCTTCAGGGGGCGAGAGACTGAAGCTTTCTTT
cdr3_aa: CASSFRGRETEAFF
d_call: TRBD1
clone_size: NA
v_call: TRBV7-9
j_call: TRBJ1-1

cdr3_nt: TGCAGTGCTAGTGGGGCTAGCGCGATCCAAGAGACCCAGTACTTC
cdr3_aa: CSASGASAIQETQYF
d_call: NA
clone_size: once
v_call: TRBV20-1
j_call: TRBJ2-5

cdr3_nt: TGTGCCAGCAGTGACCGGGGGGGGACTTTTTCACCCCTCTACTTT
cdr3_aa: CASSDRGGTFSPLYF
d_call: NA
clone_size: once
v_call: TRBV2
j_call: TRBJ1-6

cdr3_nt: TGTGCCAGCACGAAGAGGGGGCTTTACAATGAGCAGTTCTTC
cdr3_aa: CASTKRGLYNEQFF
d_call: TRBD1
clone_size: NA
v_call: TRBV6-5
j_call: TRBJ2-1

cdr3_nt: TGTGCCTTGAAGCGGTATTCAAACAATGAGCAGTTCTTC
cdr3_aa: CALKRYSNNEQFF
d_call: NA
clone_size: NA
v_call: TRBV30
j_call: TRBJ2-1

cdr3_nt: TGTGCCAGCAGCGACAGGACCAACGAAGCTTTCTTT
cdr3_aa: CASSDRTNEAFF
d_call: NA
clone_size: few
v_call: TRBV6-5
j_call: TRBJ1-1

cdr3_nt: TGTGCCAGCAGGCGGACAGGGGGTTTTAATGAAAAACTGTTTTTT
cdr3_aa: CASRRTGGFNEKLFF
d_call: TRBD1
clone_size: once
v_call: TRBV27
j_call: TRBJ1-4

cdr3_nt: TGTGCCAGCAGCGAAGGTAGCGGGAGGATAAGCGAGCAGTACTTC
cdr3_aa: CASSEGSGRISEQYF
d_call: TRBD2
clone_size: NA
v_call: TRBV7-8
j_call: TRBJ2-7

cdr3_nt: TGTGCCAGCAGCCCCGGACAGGGTTGGGAAAAACTGTTTTTT
cdr3_aa: CASSPGQGWEKLFF
d_call: TRBD1
clone_size: NA
v_call: TRBV3-1/TRBV3-2
j_call: TRBJ1-4

cdr3_nt: TGTGCCAGCAGCATCGTTGCAGGGGTTAATGAAAAACTGTTTTTT
cdr3_aa: CASSIVAGVNEKLFF
d_call: NA
clone_size: few
v_call: TRBV21-1
j_call: TRBJ1-4

cdr3_nt: TGTGCCAGCAGCAAAGGGACGACAGGGGCTTCCGGGTGGGCTAATTCACCCCTCCACTTT
cdr3_aa: CASSKGTTGASGWANSPLHF
d_call: NA
clone_size: NA
v_call: TRBV21-1
j_call: TRBJ1-6

cdr3_nt: TGTGCCAGCAGTGAGGGCGGCTCAACCCTGAACACTGAAGCTTTCTTT
cdr3_aa: CASSEGGSTLNTEAFF
d_call: NA
clone_size: NA
v_call: TRBV2
j_call: TRBJ1-1

cdr3_nt: TGTGCTAGTGGATTACAGAGCAAAGGGGCCAAAAACATTCAGTACTTC
cdr3_aa: CASGLQSKGAKNIQYF
d_call: NA
clone_size: NA
v_call: TRBV12-5
j_call: TRBJ2-4

cdr3_nt: TGTGCCAGCAGCCCCGGGGGGGCCACAGATACGCAGTATTTT
cdr3_aa: CASSPGGATDTQYF
d_call: TRBD2
clone_size: NA
v_call: TRBV6-4
j_call: TRBJ2-3

cdr3_nt: TGTGCCAGTACTCCATTCCGGGACTCCCTACATGAGCAGTTCTTC
cdr3_aa: CASTPFRDSLHEQFF
d_call: NA
clone_size: NA
v_call: TRBV19
j_call: TRBJ2-1

cdr3_nt: TGTGCCAGCAGCCTCCGACAGGGCGATAATGAAAAACTGTTTTTT
cdr3_aa: CASSLRQGDNEKLFF
d_call: TRBD1
clone_size: NA
v_call: TRBV7-8
j_call: TRBJ1-4

cdr3_nt: TGTGCCAGCTCACCACCGGCCCCAGGTCCCGGGTATTTC
cdr3_aa: CASSPPAPGPGYF
d_call: NA
clone_size: NA
v_call: TRBV18
j_call: TRBJ2-4

cdr3_nt: TGTGCCAGCAGGTATGACAGGGGCTACGAGCAGTACTTC
cdr3_aa: CASRYDRGYEQYF
d_call: TRBD1
clone_size: NA
v_call: TRBV5-6
j_call: TRBJ2-7

cdr3_nt: TGTGCCAGCAGTGAAGCGGGGGGGACAGTCAATCAGCCCCAGCATTTT
cdr3_aa: CASSEAGGTVNQPQHF
d_call: TRBD1
clone_size: NA
v_call: TRBV6-1
j_call: TRBJ1-5

cdr3_nt: TGTGCCAGCAGCTTCGGCTACCTCTACAATGAGCAGTTCTTC
cdr3_aa: CASSFGYLYNEQFF
d_call: NA
clone_size: NA
v_call: TRBV7-2
j_call: TRBJ2-1

cdr3_nt: TGTGCCAGCAGCGCTGGGGAGCGGGGCAATCAGCCCCAGCATTTT
cdr3_aa: CASSAGERGNQPQHF
d_call: NA
clone_size: NA
v_call: TRBV9
j_call: TRBJ1-5

cdr3_nt: TGTGCCACCACCGCAAACCGGGGGGGGGATGAGCAGTTCTTC
cdr3_aa: CATTANRGGDEQFF
d_call: TRBD2
clone_size: NA
v_call: TRBV24-1
j_call: TRBJ2-1

cdr3_nt: TGTGCCTTGGGTCCCGGGAATGAAAAACTGTTTTTT
cdr3_aa: CALGPGNEKLFF
d_call: NA
clone_size: NA
v_call: TRBV30
j_call: TRBJ1-4

cdr3_nt: TGCAGCGTTGCTAGGGTTCTAGGGGAGACCCAGTACTTC
cdr3_aa: CSVARVLGETQYF
d_call: NA
clone_size: few
v_call: TRBV29-1
j_call: TRBJ2-5

cdr3_nt: TGTGCCAGCAGCGCTCGGACTAGCGTCGGGACGCAGTATTTT
cdr3_aa: CASSARTSVGTQYF
d_call: TRBD2
clone_size: NA
v_call: TRBV9
j_call: TRBJ2-3

cdr3_nt: TGTGCCAGTAGTATCGGTAGTTTGGTCGATGAGCAGTTCTTC
cdr3_aa: CASSIGSLVDEQFF
d_call: NA
clone_size: NA
v_call: TRBV19
j_call: TRBJ2-1

cdr3_nt: TGTGCCAGCAGTCCCTGGGGACAGGGGGTTCAAGGCTACACCTTC
cdr3_aa: CASSPWGQGVQGYTF
d_call: TRBD1
clone_size: NA
v_call: TRBV6-5
j_call: TRBJ1-2

cdr3_nt: TGTGCCAGCAGCTTGGAGTCCGGGGATGCAGATACGCAGTATTTT
cdr3_aa: CASSLESGDADTQYF
d_call: NA
clone_size: NA
v_call: TRBV5-4
j_call: TRBJ2-3

cdr3_nt: TGCGCCAGCAGCTTGGGAGGTGGGGCAGGCAATGAGCAGTTCTTC
cdr3_aa: CASSLGGGAGNEQFF
d_call: NA
clone_size: NA
v_call: TRBV5-1
j_call: TRBJ2-1

cdr3_nt: TGTGCCAGCAATTTACTCTACGAGCAGTACTTC
cdr3_aa: CASNLLYEQYF
d_call: NA
clone_size: NA
v_call: TRBV6-5
j_call: TRBJ2-7